The 25 T cell receptor beta chains listed next were all sequenced from one sample in a study of T-cell memory formation after mild COVID-19. TCRdb reanalysed the 5' RACE reads using MiXCR and keeps one entry per CDR3 protein. The sample carries about 560,000 distinct CDR3 sequences, roughly 17% recorded once. The sequenced sample was PBMCs or a T cell subset sorted from them (not recorded which). The receptors stem from an adult woman who had mild COVID-19 (a few samples of this study predate the infection). Cell type and time point are not known.

The CDR3 reads CAIRATGGSYNEQFF. In DNA form, the CDR3 reads TGTGCCATCAGGGCAACAGGGGGCTCCTACAATGAGCAGTTCTTC. This chain connects TRBV10-3 to TRBJ2-1; 8 nucleotides line up with TRBD1. The germline gives CDR1 ENHRY, CDR2 SYGVKD. The CDR3 covers 15 residues. V shed 6 bases, J shed 0 bases, and the junction held 4 bases outside the gene matches.

The chain joins TRBV29-1 to TRBJ2-3; possible D gene TRBD1, 6 bases. The ends were cut back, 4 bases at V and 0 bases at J, with 11 bases in the middle. CDR1 SQVTM and CDR2 ANQGSEA come from the germline V gene. The CDR3 sequence is 14 residues long. CDR3 region: CSVVQGTSTDTQYF. CDR3 DNA sequence: TGCAGCGTTGTGCAGGGGACCAGCACAGATACGCAGTATTTT.

This chain links TRBV12-3 or TRBV12-4 with TRBJ2-2; tentative D call: TRBD2 (6 bases). The germline V and J ends were trimmed by 4 bases and 3 bases, with 12 bases remaining between them. The CDR3 totals 15 residues. The CDR3 loop is CASSYRGFDTGELFF. The CDR3 DNA follows: TGTGCCAGCAGTTATCGGGGGTTCGACACCGGGGAGCTGTTTTTT.

This clonotype was picked up a small number of times. The chain joins TRBV18 to TRBJ2-1; a possible D gene is TRBD1 (6 bases). Germline V lookup: CDR1 KGHSH, CDR2 LQKENI. The V and J ends lost 1 base and 5 bases respectively, with 15 bases between them. The CDR3 has 16 amino acids. For the CDR3, the DNA is TGTGCCAGCTCACCACTTTGGGACACAGTGGACAATGAGCAGTTCTTC. Amino acid sequence: CASSPLWDTVDNEQFF.

This clonotype was counted only a few times. The V and J genes are TRBV5-6 and TRBJ2-3; TRBD1 aligns across 8 bases. Germline V gene data show CDR1 as SGHDT and CDR2 as YYEEEE. V lost 4 bases, J lost 6 bases, and 13 bases stayed unmatched. This CDR3 has 16 residues. In nucleotides, the CDR3 is TGTGCCAGCAGCCCCAGACAGGGGTCGGAGGGGGATACGCAGTATTTT. Encoded protein: CASSPRQGSEGDTQYF.

This chain connects TRBV3-1 to TRBJ2-5; perhaps TRBD1 as D (6 bases). The CDR3 is made up of 13 amino acids. Germline CDR1 and CDR2: LGHDT and YNNKEL (reference sequence). Trimming took off 5 bases at V and 4 bases at J, with 11 bases between the two ends. The CDR3 loop reads CASSATGTETQYF. The CDR3 DNA reads TGTGCCAGCAGCGCGACAGGTACAGAGACCCAGTACTTC.

This clonotype was seen a handful of times. The chain carries TRBV25-1 and TRBJ2-3; 16 bases match TRBD2. The CDR3 sequence is 20 residues long. The germline V gene has CDR1 MGHDK and CDR2 SYGVNS. V lost 2 bases to trimming and J lost 0 bases; unmatched junction nucleotides: 8. The CDR3 DNA reads TGTGCCAGCAGTGAAAAAATCGGGACTAGCGGGAGGGGGAGCACAGATACGCAGTATTTT. It encodes CASSEKIGTSGRGSTDTQYF.

The V and J genes are TRBV6-5 and TRBJ1-5, with D possibly being TRBD1 (5 bases). The CDR3 contains 14 residues. Trimming pared 5 bases from V and 3 bases from J, leaving 11 bases between. CDR1 and CDR2 (germline): MNHEY, SVGAGI. CDR3 sequence reads: CASSADRVNQPQHF. CDR3 coding DNA: TGTGCCAGCAGTGCCGACAGAGTCAATCAGCCCCAGCATTTT.

V is TRBV5-1 and J is TRBJ1-1, with 7 nucleotides matching TRBD1. V lost 4 bases and J lost 6; bases outside the gene matches: 6. The CDR3 sequence is 13 residues long. Germline V gene data show CDR1 as SGHRS and CDR2 as YFSETQ. CDR3 sequence reads: CASSVTGIAEAFF. The CDR3 region has the DNA TGCGCCAGCAGCGTGACAGGGATCGCTGAAGCTTTCTTT. Complete variable domain (other parts from reference TRBV5-1 and TRBJ1-1): KAGVTQTPRYLIKTRGQQVTLSCSPISGHRSVSWYQQTPGQGLQFLFEYFSETQRNKGNFPGRFSGRQFSNSRSEMNVSTLELGDSALYLCASSVTGIAEAFFGQGTRLTVV.

This clonotype turned up a few times. J is TRBJ1-2 and V is TRBV4-1, with D tentatively TRBD1 (5 bases). The CDR3 is 13 amino acids. Between the trimmed V and J ends, which lost 4 bases and 8 bases, there was a span of 14 bases. Germline lookup yields CDR1 MGHRA and CDR2 YSYEKL. The CDR3 reads CASSLPGGFGYTF. In DNA, the CDR3 is TGCGCCAGCAGCCTCCCGGGGGGTTTCGGCTACACCTTC.

This clonotype has ten or more counts. This chain uses TRBV7-9 with TRBJ2-5; D not certain. Germline loops: CDR1 SEHNR, CDR2 FQNEAQ (reference sequence). This CDR3 is built from 12 residues. Trimming took 1 base from V and 3 from J, leaving 3 bases between them. CDR3: CASSLGKETQYF. CDR3 bases: TGTGCCAGCAGCTTAGGGAAAGAGACCCAGTACTTC.

This clonotype has a count of ten or more. This chain's CDR3 is CASSSDRGFNEQFF. As DNA, the CDR3 is TGCGCCAGCAGCTCCGACAGGGGATTCAATGAGCAGTTCTTC. V usage is TRBV5-1 and J usage is TRBJ2-1, with 8 nucleotides matching TRBD1. The CDR3 contains 14 residues. CDR1 and CDR2 from the germline V gene are SGHRS and YFSETQ. Unmatched junction bases numbered 5, after V lost 3 bases and J lost 6 bases.

The sample holds a few counts of this clonotype. The chain carries TRBV19 and TRBJ2-7; D is possibly TRBD1 (6 bases). CDR1 and CDR2 (germline): LNHDA, SQIVND (reference sequence). The length of the CDR3 is 14 residues. Trimming shortened V by 1 base and J by 3 bases, and 10 bases separated the two germline ends. The CDR3 spells CASSIAGADYEQYF. CDR3 sequence (DNA): TGTGCCAGTAGTATAGCAGGGGCAGACTACGAGCAGTACTTC.

CDR3 sequence (DNA): TGTGCCAGCAGCTCCCTCAGGGCCAACGTCCTGACTTTC. It yields the protein CASSSLRANVLTF. This rearrangement joins TRBV7-8 to TRBJ2-6; D is unclear. V was trimmed by 4 bases and J by 5 bases, leaving 6 bases between them. The CDR3 extends over 13 amino acids. Germline CDR1 reads SGHVS; CDR2 reads FQNEAQ.

This clonotype was seen more than once but under ten times. The chain is built from TRBV29-1 and TRBJ2-3, with TRBD2 matching over 9 bases. This CDR3 comprises 15 residues. Per the germline V gene, CDR1 is SQVTM and CDR2 is ANQGSEA. J gave up 1 base and V 4 bases, and 6 bases lay outside the gene matches. The CDR3 sequence: CSVVGTSFGTDTQYF. The CDR3 DNA is TGCAGCGTTGTAGGGACTAGCTTTGGCACAGATACGCAGTATTTT.

This chain uses TRBV7-6 with TRBJ2-3; 12 bases are a match to TRBD2. The V gene end was trimmed by 5 bases and the J gene end by 5 bases; junction bases not matched to a gene: 11. The germline gives CDR1 SGHVS, CDR2 FNYEAQ. The CDR3 has 17 residues. In DNA, the CDR3 is TGTGCCAGCAGCCTTCCCCCTAGCGGGAGGGCCCAAGATACGCAGTATTTT. Translation: CASSLPPSGRAQDTQYF.

The gene calls are TRBV7-2 and TRBJ2-1; D gene ambiguous. The CDR3 covers 14 residues. Per the germline V gene, CDR1 is SGHTA and CDR2 is FQGNSA. The germline V and J ends were trimmed by 6 bases and 6 bases, with 15 bases remaining between them. The CDR3 reads CASSFVGPANEQFF. Written as DNA, the CDR3 is TGTGCCAGCAGTTTTGTAGGCCCGGCCAATGAGCAGTTCTTC.

CDR3 sequence: CSARPHRDSYEQYF. The DNA of the CDR3 is TGCAGTGCTAGACCACACCGGGACAGCTACGAGCAGTACTTC. This sequence joins TRBV20-1 and TRBJ2-7; 7 bases align to TRBD1. J lost 3 bases, V lost 2 bases, and 7 bases had no gene match. From germline, CDR1 is DFQATT and CDR2 SNEGSKA (reference sequence). The CDR3 consists of 14 residues.

This clonotype appeared many times. V and J are TRBV7-3 and TRBJ2-3, with D unresolved. From germline, CDR1 is SGHTA and CDR2 FQGTGA. Trimming removed 4 bases from V and 2 bases from J, with 19 bases in between. This CDR3 has 17 residues. The CDR3 region has the DNA TGTGCCAGCAGCTCTCGAGGCTCCCCGTCCTACACAGATACGCAGTATTTT. Its translation: CASSSRGSPSYTDTQYF.

The sample holds a few counts of this clonotype. The V and J genes are TRBV5-6 and TRBJ2-3; possible D gene TRBD2, 6 bases. The CDR3 is made up of 15 amino acids. Germline V lookup: CDR1 SGHDT, CDR2 YYEEEE. With 4 bases removed from V and 0 bases from J, the gap between germline ends came to 12 bases. For the CDR3, the DNA is TGTGCCAGCAGCGCCGGGACTGGTAGCACAGATACGCAGTATTTT. Its protein is CASSAGTGSTDTQYF.

The CDR3 nucleotides are TGTGCCAGCAGCCCGGCAGGGAGGCATCAGCCCCAGCATTTT. Its protein is CASSPAGRHQPQHF. The chain recombines TRBV7-9 with TRBJ1-5; D may be TRBD1 (5 bases). Trimming removed 5 bases from V and 5 bases from J, with 13 bases in between. Germline V lookup: CDR1 SEHNR, CDR2 FQNEAQ (reference sequence). The CDR3 extends over 14 amino acids.

The table lists this clonotype with a few counts. The chain joins TRBV14 to TRBJ2-1, with D tentatively TRBD1 or TRBD2 (5 bases each). The V and J ends lost 1 base and 12 bases respectively, with 10 bases between them. The V gene's germline CDR1 is SGHDN and CDR2 FVKESK. The CDR3 extends over 12 amino acids. As DNA, the CDR3 is TGTGCCAGCAGCCAAGGATACGGGGCGCAGTTCTTC. Residues: CASSQGYGAQFF.

The chain recombines TRBV5-1 with TRBJ2-3; D is unclear. CDR3 length equals 14 residues. Germline values: CDR1 SGHRS, CDR2 YFSETQ. V was clipped by 4 bases and J by 0 bases, with 9 bases between them. The CDR3 DNA reads as TGCGCCAGCAGCGAAGGGTCTAGCACAGATACGCAGTATTTT. Protein product: CASSEGSSTDTQYF.

The chain uses TRBV30 and TRBJ1-2; D remains ambiguous. V shed 0 bases and J shed 8 bases, with 7 bases lying between them. CDR1 GTSNPN and CDR2 SVGIG come from the germline V gene (reference sequence). The CDR3 is made up of 11 amino acids. The CDR3: CAWSVWRGYTF. CDR3 in DNA: TGTGCCTGGAGTGTATGGCGGGGCTACACCTTC.

The chain joins TRBV5-1 to TRBJ2-3, with D unresolved. Trimming pared 0 bases from V and 2 bases from J, leaving 10 bases between. In germline, CDR1 is SGHRS, CDR2 YFSETQ. The CDR3 runs to 15 residues. CDR3: CASSLEGPYTDTQYF. Written as DNA, the CDR3 is TGCGCCAGCAGCTTGGAAGGGCCGTACACAGATACGCAGTATTTT.